Listed here is a single T cell receptor (beta chain). These data originate in a study of OX40 agonist ivuxolimab in advanced cancers. Looked up from germline, CDR1 is SEHNR and CDR2 is FQNEAQ (reference sequence). Trimming removed 3 bases from V and 4 bases from J, with 19 bases in between. This CDR3 has 17 residues. TCRdb's copy holds only in-frame clones and misses some; the assay was immunoSEQ multiplex PCR. The table records 23,000 or so clones, about 83% of them present only once. The chain is built from TRBV7-9 and TRBJ2-1, with D possibly being TRBD1 (5 bases). Material: CD4+ or CD8+ T cells sorted from blood, obtained in a trial of the OX40 agonist ivuxolimab. The TCR originated in an adult with an advanced solid tumor such as melanoma, head and neck, liver or kidney cancer. The DNA for the CDR3 is TGTGCCAGCAGCTTCCGGACATCCCCTAGGCCTTACAATGAGCAGTTCTTC. The encoded protein is CASSFRTSPRPYNEQFF.